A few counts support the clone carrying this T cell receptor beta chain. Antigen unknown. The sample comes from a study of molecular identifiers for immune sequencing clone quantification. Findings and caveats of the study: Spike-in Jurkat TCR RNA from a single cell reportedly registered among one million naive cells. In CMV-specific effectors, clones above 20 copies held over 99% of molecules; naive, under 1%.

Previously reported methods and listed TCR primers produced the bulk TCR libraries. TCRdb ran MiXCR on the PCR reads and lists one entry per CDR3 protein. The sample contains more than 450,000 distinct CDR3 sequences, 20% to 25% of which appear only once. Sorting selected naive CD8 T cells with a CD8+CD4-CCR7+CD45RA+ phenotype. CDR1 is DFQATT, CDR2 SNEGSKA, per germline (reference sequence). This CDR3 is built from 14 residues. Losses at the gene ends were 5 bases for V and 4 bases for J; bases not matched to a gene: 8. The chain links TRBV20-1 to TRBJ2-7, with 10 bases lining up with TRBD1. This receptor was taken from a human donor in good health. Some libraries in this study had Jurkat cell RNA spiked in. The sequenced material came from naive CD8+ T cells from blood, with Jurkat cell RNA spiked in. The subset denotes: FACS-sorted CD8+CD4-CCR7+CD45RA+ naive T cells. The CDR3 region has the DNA TGCAGTGCTCCTCAGGGACAGGGGTTTTACGAGCAGTACTTC. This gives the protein CSAPQGQGFYEQYF.